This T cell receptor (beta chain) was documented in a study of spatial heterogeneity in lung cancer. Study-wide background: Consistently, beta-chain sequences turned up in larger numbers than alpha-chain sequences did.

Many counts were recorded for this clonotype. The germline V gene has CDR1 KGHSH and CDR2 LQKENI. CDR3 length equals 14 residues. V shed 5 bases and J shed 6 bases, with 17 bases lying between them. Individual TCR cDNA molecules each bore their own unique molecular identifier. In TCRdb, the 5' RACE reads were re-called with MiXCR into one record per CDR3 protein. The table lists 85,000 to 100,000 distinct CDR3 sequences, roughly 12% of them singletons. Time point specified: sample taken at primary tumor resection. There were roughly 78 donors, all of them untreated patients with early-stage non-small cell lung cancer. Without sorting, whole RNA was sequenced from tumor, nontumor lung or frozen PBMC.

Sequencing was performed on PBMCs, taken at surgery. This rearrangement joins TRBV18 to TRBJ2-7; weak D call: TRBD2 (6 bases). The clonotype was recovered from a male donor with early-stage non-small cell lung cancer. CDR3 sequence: CASSLAAGDVEQYF. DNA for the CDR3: TGTGCCAGCTCATTAGCGGCAGGAGATGTCGAGCAGTACTTC.